This is a list of T cell receptor beta chains from one sample in a study of neurological immune-mediated disorders. TCRdb re-called the 5' RACE reads with MiXCR, one entry per CDR3 protein. The data contain just over 30,000 distinct CDR3 sequences, around 5.9% of them singletons. Sequencing was carried out using CD4+ T cells from blood. These receptors were taken from a woman aged 45-60 years in good health. Each CDR3 is given without its conserved first and last residue. Where a row states a size, it is once, few, many or the class of an expanded clone; other rows omit it.

v_gene: TRBV5-1
abundance: many
j_gene: TRBJ1-1
CDR3aa: ASSLEPGSGSEAF

v_gene: TRBV7-9
abundance: few
j_gene: TRBJ2-1
CDR3aa: ASSLASVGQF

v_gene: TRBV7-6
abundance: .
j_gene: TRBJ2-1
CDR3aa: ATTAPGLAEQF

v_gene: TRBV6-2/TRBV6-3
abundance: many
j_gene: TRBJ1-5
CDR3aa: ASSYSGGGGAQH

v_gene: TRBV20-1
abundance: many
j_gene: TRBJ1-2
CDR3aa: SASSESGYRYT

v_gene: TRBV15
abundance: many
j_gene: TRBJ2-7
CDR3aa: ATSREKGAYEQY

v_gene: TRBV7-9
abundance: many
j_gene: TRBJ1-2
CDR3aa: ASSPPQNYGYT

v_gene: TRBV5-6
abundance: medium-sized
j_gene: TRBJ2-5
CDR3aa: ASSPDRGRGGHQETQY

v_gene: TRBV7-3
abundance: many
j_gene: TRBJ2-1
CDR3aa: ASSFSGGLSKQF

v_gene: TRBV7-2
abundance: many
j_gene: TRBJ1-2
CDR3aa: ASSYGQTDGYT

v_gene: TRBV5-1
abundance: many
j_gene: TRBJ2-1
CDR3aa: ASSLALAANEQF

v_gene: TRBV20-1
abundance: many
j_gene: TRBJ1-3
CDR3aa: SARYSGSGNTIY

v_gene: TRBV28
abundance: many
j_gene: TRBJ1-5
CDR3aa: ASSRTVFNQPQH

v_gene: TRBV3-1
abundance: few
j_gene: TRBJ1-5
CDR3aa: ASSQGDVEGQPQH

v_gene: TRBV20-1
abundance: many
j_gene: TRBJ2-3
CDR3aa: SARSPFRDNTDTQY

v_gene: TRBV6-2/TRBV6-3
abundance: many
j_gene: TRBJ1-1
CDR3aa: ASKGASTEAF

v_gene: TRBV28
abundance: many
j_gene: TRBJ2-6
CDR3aa: ASSLWGLRETGANVLT

v_gene: TRBV5-1
abundance: many
j_gene: TRBJ1-6
CDR3aa: ASSLDQGLNSPLH

v_gene: TRBV6-5
abundance: many
j_gene: TRBJ1-3
CDR3aa: ASSCGGQALCGSGNTIY

v_gene: TRBV12-5
abundance: many
j_gene: TRBJ2-3
CDR3aa: ASGLAPGHQRDDTQY

v_gene: TRBV28
abundance: many
j_gene: TRBJ2-7
CDR3aa: ASTRTGGIPAYEQY

v_gene: TRBV7-2
abundance: many
j_gene: TRBJ1-1
CDR3aa: ASSPRIQGNTEAF

v_gene: TRBV11-2
abundance: many
j_gene: TRBJ2-1
CDR3aa: ASSLNPGPEEQF

v_gene: TRBV7-8
abundance: many
j_gene: TRBJ2-7
CDR3aa: ASSFGRYTYEQY

v_gene: TRBV5-1
abundance: many
j_gene: TRBJ1-4
CDR3aa: ASSPSARTAYNEKLF

v_gene: TRBV24-1
abundance: many
j_gene: TRBJ2-6
CDR3aa: ATSDPNRVPGANVLT

v_gene: TRBV28
abundance: few
j_gene: TRBJ2-7
CDR3aa: ASSAGSLNYEQY

v_gene: TRBV5-1
abundance: many
j_gene: TRBJ1-1
CDR3aa: ASSLEWAGQTEAF

v_gene: TRBV30
abundance: many
j_gene: TRBJ2-7
CDR3aa: AWSDGASHEQY

v_gene: TRBV7-2
abundance: many
j_gene: TRBJ1-5
CDR3aa: ASSLVGLGPQH

v_gene: TRBV5-6
abundance: many
j_gene: TRBJ1-2
CDR3aa: ASSLGQANYGYT

v_gene: TRBV18
abundance: many
j_gene: TRBJ2-1
CDR3aa: ASSPSRTGGYNEQF

v_gene: TRBV20-1
abundance: many
j_gene: TRBJ2-1
CDR3aa: SAPVAGYNEQF

v_gene: TRBV11-2
abundance: .
j_gene: TRBJ1-5
CDR3aa: ASSFEGHGQPQH

v_gene: TRBV7-8
abundance: many
j_gene: TRBJ1-1
CDR3aa: ASSPRGGVGAF

v_gene: TRBV7-9
abundance: many
j_gene: TRBJ1-2
CDR3aa: ASSRDREGGYT

v_gene: TRBV19
abundance: many
j_gene: TRBJ1-5
CDR3aa: ASWGQDNNQPQH

v_gene: TRBV28
abundance: many
j_gene: TRBJ2-6
CDR3aa: ASSSSGRALGANVLT

v_gene: TRBV12-3/TRBV12-4
abundance: many
j_gene: TRBJ1-5
CDR3aa: ASSLGFRQPQH

v_gene: TRBV28
abundance: many
j_gene: TRBJ2-4
CDR3aa: ASSDGTKNIQY

v_gene: TRBV28
abundance: .
j_gene: TRBJ2-1
CDR3aa: ASSLRGQGHNEQF

v_gene: TRBV5-1
abundance: many
j_gene: TRBJ1-4
CDR3aa: ASSSAGGNEKLF

v_gene: TRBV6-6
abundance: few
j_gene: TRBJ2-1
CDR3aa: ASRDRESSYNEQF

v_gene: TRBV5-8
abundance: many
j_gene: TRBJ2-3
CDR3aa: ASSLGAQGTSTDTQY

v_gene: TRBV19
abundance: .
j_gene: TRBJ2-2
CDR3aa: ASSSPSGGAGIGELF

v_gene: TRBV18
abundance: many
j_gene: TRBJ1-2
CDR3aa: ASSPPGVVYGYT

v_gene: TRBV20-1
abundance: .
j_gene: TRBJ2-7
CDR3aa: SVKGGTSGGGSYEQY

v_gene: TRBV5-1
abundance: many
j_gene: TRBJ1-1
CDR3aa: ASSLGTGFAF

v_gene: TRBV7-6
abundance: many
j_gene: TRBJ2-7
CDR3aa: ASSPRDRVAYRSYEQY

v_gene: TRBV12-3/TRBV12-4
abundance: many
j_gene: TRBJ2-2
CDR3aa: AGAASSLTFGTSVSGELF

v_gene: TRBV10-3
abundance: .
j_gene: TRBJ2-3
CDR3aa: AISDPGGDTQY

v_gene: TRBV2
abundance: many
j_gene: TRBJ1-1
CDR3aa: ASRGTPIGTTEAF

v_gene: TRBV4-1
abundance: many
j_gene: TRBJ2-1
CDR3aa: ASSQDQGRGGYNEQF

v_gene: TRBV5-1
abundance: many
j_gene: TRBJ2-2
CDR3aa: ASSSQTSGTGELF